This T cell receptor beta chain came from a study of T cell repertoires in cytomegalovirus infection. Whole-study context: Well-studied HLA-B-restricted CMV epitopes were used in the study alongside recently identified HLA-C-restricted ones. It was the public TCR beta signatures that indicated both CMV infection and matching HLA type. Notes on the study in general: The study identified carriers of CMV plus the relevant HLA from cumulative public TCR beta family frequency. Dominating the ex vivo response were TCR beta clonotypes that were CMV-specific and HLA-C-restricted.

This clonotype has only a few counts. Its specificity is unknown. CDR3 size: 16 residues. Trimming removed 6 bases from V and 4 bases from J; junction bases left unmatched: 12. TCRdb reanalysed the reads using MiXCR and keeps one entry per CDR3 protein. The profile shows some 920,000 distinct CDR3 sequences, around 30% of them singletons. Source: cultured CD8+ T cells from PBMCs, taken from culture after CMV antigen stimulation. This sequence originates from a human donor in good health (CMV status not recorded). Some clones in this sample may be carry-over from other donors' samples. The rearrangement joins TRBV12-3 or TRBV12-4 to TRBJ2-1, with TRBD1 identical over 7 bases. The CDR3 region is CASSPTQGVLYNEQFF. The CDR3 DNA reads as TGTGCCAGCAGCCCAACCCAGGGGGTCCTATACAATGAGCAGTTCTTC.